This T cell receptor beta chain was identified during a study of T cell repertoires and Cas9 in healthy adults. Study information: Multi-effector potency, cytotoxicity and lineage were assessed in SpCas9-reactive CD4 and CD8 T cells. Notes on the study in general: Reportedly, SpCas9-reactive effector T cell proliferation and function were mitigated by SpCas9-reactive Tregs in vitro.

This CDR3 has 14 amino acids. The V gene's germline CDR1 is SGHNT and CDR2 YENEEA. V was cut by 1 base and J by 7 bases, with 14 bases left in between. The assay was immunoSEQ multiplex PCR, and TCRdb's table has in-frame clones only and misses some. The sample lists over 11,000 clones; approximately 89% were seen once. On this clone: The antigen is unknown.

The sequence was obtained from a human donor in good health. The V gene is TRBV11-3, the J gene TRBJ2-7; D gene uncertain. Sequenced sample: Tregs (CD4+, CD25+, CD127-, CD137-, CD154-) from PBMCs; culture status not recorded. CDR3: CASSLVRTSHEQYF. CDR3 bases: TGTGCCAGCAGCTTAGTGAGGACCTCTCATGAGCAGTACTTC.